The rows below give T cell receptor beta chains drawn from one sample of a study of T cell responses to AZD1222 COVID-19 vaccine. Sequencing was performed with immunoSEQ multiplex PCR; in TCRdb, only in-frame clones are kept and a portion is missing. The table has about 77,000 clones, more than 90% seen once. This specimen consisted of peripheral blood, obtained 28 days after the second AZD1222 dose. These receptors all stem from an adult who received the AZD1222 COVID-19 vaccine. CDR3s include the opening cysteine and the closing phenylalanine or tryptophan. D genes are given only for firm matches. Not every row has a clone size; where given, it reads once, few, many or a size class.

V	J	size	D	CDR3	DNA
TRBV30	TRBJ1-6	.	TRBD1	CAWGQGVDSPLHF	TGTGCCTGGGGACAGGGGGTAGATTCACCCCTCCACTTT
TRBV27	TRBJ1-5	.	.	CASSGSETNQPQHF	TGTGCCAGCTCAGGCAGTGAGACCAATCAGCCCCAGCATTTT
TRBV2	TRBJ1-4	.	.	CASSEEGGVEKLFF	TGTGCCAGCAGTGAAGAGGGAGGGGTAGAAAAACTGTTTTTT
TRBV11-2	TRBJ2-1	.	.	CASSLMGALYNEQFF	TGTGCCAGCAGCTTAATGGGGGCTCTCTACAATGAGCAGTTCTTC
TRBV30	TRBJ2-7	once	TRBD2	CACEAGVGYEQYF	TGTGCCTGCGAAGCGGGAGTGGGGTACGAGCAGTACTTC
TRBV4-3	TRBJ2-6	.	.	CASSQDLLSGANVLTF	TGCGCCAGCAGCCAAGATCTCCTCTCTGGGGCCAACGTCCTGACTTTC
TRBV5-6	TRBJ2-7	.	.	CASSLVPGVFYEQYF	TGTGCCAGCAGCTTGGTACCAGGGGTTTTCTACGAGCAGTACTTC
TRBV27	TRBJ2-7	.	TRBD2	CASSLATSGRTSYEQYF	TGTGCCAGCAGTTTAGCAACTAGCGGGAGGACCTCCTACGAGCAGTACTTC
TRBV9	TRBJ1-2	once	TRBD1	CASRNRDSYGYTF	TGTGCCAGCAGGAACCGGGACAGCTATGGCTACACCTTC
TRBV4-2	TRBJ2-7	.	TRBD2	CASSQGLAGEGQYF	TGTGCCAGCAGCCAAGGGCTAGCGGGAGAGGGGCAGTACTTC
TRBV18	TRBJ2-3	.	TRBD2	CASSPLTSSVGSDTQYF	TGTGCCAGCTCACCATTGACTAGCAGTGTCGGGTCAGATACGCAGTATTTT
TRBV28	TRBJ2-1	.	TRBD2	CASKREGEQFF	TGTGCCAGCAAACGGGAGGGGGAGCAGTTCTTC
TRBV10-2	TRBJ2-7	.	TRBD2	CASSEPSGSYEQYF	TGCGCCAGCAGTGAACCCAGCGGGAGCTACGAGCAGTACTTC
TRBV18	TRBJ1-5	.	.	CASSPPGNQPQHF	TGTGCCAGCTCACCACCAGGGAACCAGCCCCAGCATTTT
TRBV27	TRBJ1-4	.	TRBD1	CASSLSFTGVTNEKLFF	TGTGCCAGCAGTCTTTCCTTTACAGGGGTAACTAATGAAAAACTGTTTTTT
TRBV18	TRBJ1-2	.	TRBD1	CASSTRDRTYGYTF	TGTGCCAGCTCAACCCGGGACAGGACCTATGGCTACACCTTC
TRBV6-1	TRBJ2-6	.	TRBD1	CASSEQGAGANVLTF	TGTGCCAGCAGTGAACAGGGGGCTGGGGCCAACGTCCTGACTTTC
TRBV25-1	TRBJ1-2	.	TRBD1	CASSPGGLNYGYTF	TGTGCCAGCAGTCCAGGGGGTTTGAACTATGGCTACACCTTC
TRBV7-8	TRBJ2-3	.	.	CASSSRGGTDTQYF	TGTGCCAGCAGCTCCCGTGGGGGGACAGATACGCAGTATTTT
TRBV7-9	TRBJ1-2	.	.	CASSHTGSYGYTF	TGTGCCAGCAGCCATACAGGGTCCTATGGCTACACCTTC
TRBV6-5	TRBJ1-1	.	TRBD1	CASRLPGQGSTEAFF	TGTGCCAGCCGCCTCCCGGGACAGGGAAGTACTGAAGCTTTCTTT
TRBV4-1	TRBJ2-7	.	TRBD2	CASSSNPGTSVPYEQYF	TGCGCCAGCAGCTCGAACCCCGGGACTAGCGTTCCCTACGAGCAGTACTTC
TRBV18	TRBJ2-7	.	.	CASSPDRSSYEQYF	TGTGCCAGCTCACCCGACAGGAGCTCCTACGAGCAGTACTTC
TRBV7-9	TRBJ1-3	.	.	CASSLDSAGNTIYF	TGTGCCAGCAGCTTGGACTCTGCTGGAAACACCATATATTTT
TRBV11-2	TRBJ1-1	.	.	CASSLQGHANTEAFF	TGTGCCAGCAGCTTACAAGGACACGCTAACACTGAAGCTTTCTTT
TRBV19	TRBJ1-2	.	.	CASSMVPVGTTNYGYTF	TGTGCCAGTAGTATGGTACCGGTTGGGACTACTAACTATGGCTACACCTTC
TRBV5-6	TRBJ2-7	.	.	CASSTTRAAYEQYF	TGTGCCAGCAGCACGACTAGGGCGGCCTACGAGCAGTACTTC
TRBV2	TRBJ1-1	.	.	CASRGRGSVEAFF	TGTGCCAGCAGAGGACGGGGCTCGGTAGAAGCTTTCTTT
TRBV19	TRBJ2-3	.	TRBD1	CASKRETGSTDTQYF	TGTGCCAGTAAGAGGGAGACAGGGAGCACAGATACGCAGTATTTT
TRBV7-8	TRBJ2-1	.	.	CASSQILAGDEQFF	TGTGCCAGCAGCCAAATTCTAGCTGGGGATGAGCAGTTCTTC
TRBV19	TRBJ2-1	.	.	CASRAGEPYNEQFF	TGTGCCAGTAGAGCAGGGGAGCCCTACAATGAGCAGTTCTTC
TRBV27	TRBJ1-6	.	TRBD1	CASSWTGGDSPLHF	TGTGCCAGCAGTTGGACAGGGGGCGATTCACCCCTCCACTTT
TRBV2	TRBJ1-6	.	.	CASSETGGSPLHF	TGTGCCAGCAGTGAAACAGGCGGATCACCCCTCCACTTT